Listed below are T cell receptor beta chains from one sample, sequenced in a study of blood T cell repertoires in COVID-19. The assay was immunoSEQ multiplex PCR, and TCRdb's table has in-frame clones only and misses some. The repertoire holds 200,000 to 300,000 clones, with around 90% as singletons. Material for sequencing was peripheral blood. Source of these receptors: a woman in her 30s with acute or convalescent COVID-19. CDR3s include the opening cysteine and the closing phenylalanine or tryptophan. The order of the fields is V gene, J gene, D gene, clone size, CDR3 DNA, CDR3 protein. The D gene is left open where the match is weak. Where a row states a size, it is once, few, many or the class of an expanded clone; other rows omit it.

v_call: TRBV9; j_call: TRBJ1-2; d_call: .; clone_size: .; cdr3_nt: TGTGCCAGCAGCGTACAGGGGTACGACTATGGCTACACCTTC; cdr3_aa: CASSVQGYDYGYTF
v_call: TRBV19; j_call: TRBJ2-1; d_call: TRBD1; clone_size: .; cdr3_nt: TGTGCCAGTAGTATAGATTGGGACAGGGTGAGCTCCTACAATGAGCAGTTCTTC; cdr3_aa: CASSIDWDRVSSYNEQFF
v_call: TRBV2; j_call: TRBJ2-7; d_call: .; clone_size: .; cdr3_nt: TGTGCCAGCAGACCCACCGGGACACGGGCCCACGAGCAGTACTTC; cdr3_aa: CASRPTGTRAHEQYF
v_call: TRBV13; j_call: TRBJ1-6; d_call: TRBD1; clone_size: .; cdr3_nt: TGTGCCAGCAGCTTAGAACAGGGGAATTCACCCCTCCACTTT; cdr3_aa: CASSLEQGNSPLHF
v_call: TRBV5-1; j_call: TRBJ2-3; d_call: .; clone_size: .; cdr3_nt: TGCGCCAGCAGCTTGGGTTCGTTCACAGATACGCAGTATTTT; cdr3_aa: CASSLGSFTDTQYF
v_call: TRBV29-1; j_call: TRBJ1-6; d_call: TRBD1; clone_size: .; cdr3_nt: TGCAGCGCCCGGGACAGGGCGGATTCACCCCTCCACTTT; cdr3_aa: CSARDRADSPLHF
v_call: TRBV18; j_call: TRBJ1-2; d_call: TRBD1; clone_size: .; cdr3_nt: TGTGCCAGCTCACCAATACCGGGACAGGGGGCGCGTTCGGTCTATGGCTACACCTTC; cdr3_aa: CASSPIPGQGARSVYGYTF
v_call: TRBV13; j_call: TRBJ2-3; d_call: TRBD1; clone_size: .; cdr3_nt: TGTGCCAGCAGCCAACAGGGGATTTCAGATACGCAGTATTTT; cdr3_aa: CASSQQGISDTQYF
v_call: TRBV1; j_call: TRBJ2-2; d_call: .; clone_size: .; cdr3_nt: TGCACCAGCAGCCAAGATCGACTAGCGGGAGCTTGTGGGGACACCGGGGAGCTGTTTTTT; cdr3_aa: CTSSQDRLAGACGDTGELFF
v_call: TRBV27; j_call: TRBJ2-7; d_call: TRBD1; clone_size: .; cdr3_nt: TGTGCCAGCAGGCCCGGGACAGGGGGTGGTTCCTACGAGCAGTACTTC; cdr3_aa: CASRPGTGGGSYEQYF
v_call: TRBV11-3; j_call: TRBJ2-7; d_call: .; clone_size: .; cdr3_nt: TGTGCCAGCAGCTTTGACGGACTATACGAGCAGTACTTC; cdr3_aa: CASSFDGLYEQYF
v_call: TRBV5-4; j_call: TRBJ1-1; d_call: .; clone_size: once; cdr3_nt: TGTGCCAGCAGCTTGGGGAATGACAGGAACACTGAAGCTTTCTTT; cdr3_aa: CASSLGNDRNTEAFF
v_call: TRBV6-1; j_call: TRBJ1-5; d_call: TRBD1; clone_size: .; cdr3_nt: TGTGCCAGCAGCCCGACAGGGGCCGGTCAGCCCCAGCATTTT; cdr3_aa: CASSPTGAGQPQHF
v_call: TRBV5-1; j_call: TRBJ1-3; d_call: .; clone_size: .; cdr3_nt: TGCGCCAGCAGCTCGACAGGAGCCTCTGGAAACACCATATATTTT; cdr3_aa: CASSSTGASGNTIYF
v_call: TRBV19; j_call: TRBJ1-3; d_call: .; clone_size: once; cdr3_nt: TGTGCCAGTACCGAGAATGGTGGAAACACCATATATTTT; cdr3_aa: CASTENGGNTIYF
v_call: TRBV12-3/TRBV12-4; j_call: TRBJ1-2; d_call: .; clone_size: .; cdr3_nt: TGTGCCAGCAGCAATACAGGGCGCCACGGCTACACCTTC; cdr3_aa: CASSNTGRHGYTF
v_call: TRBV5-1; j_call: TRBJ1-2; d_call: TRBD1; clone_size: .; cdr3_nt: TGCGCCAGCAGCCAAAGACAGGGTGGATATGGCTACACCTTC; cdr3_aa: CASSQRQGGYGYTF
v_call: TRBV19; j_call: TRBJ2-7; d_call: .; clone_size: .; cdr3_nt: TGTGCCAGTACCTCGGGATTTAGCTCCTACGAGCAGTACTTC; cdr3_aa: CASTSGFSSYEQYF
v_call: TRBV25-1; j_call: TRBJ2-2; d_call: TRBD1; clone_size: .; cdr3_nt: TGTGCCAGCAGTGGTCCTTGGGGGACAGGACGAACCGGGGAGCTGTTTTTT; cdr3_aa: CASSGPWGTGRTGELFF
v_call: TRBV4-2; j_call: TRBJ2-1; d_call: .; clone_size: .; cdr3_nt: TGTGCCAGCAGCCAAGTCTGGGGGCAAAACTCCTACAATGAGCAGTTCTTC; cdr3_aa: CASSQVWGQNSYNEQFF
v_call: TRBV11-2; j_call: TRBJ1-3; d_call: .; clone_size: .; cdr3_nt: TGTGCCAGCAGCTTAGTCAGGGGAAACACCATATATTTT; cdr3_aa: CASSLVRGNTIYF
v_call: TRBV7-2; j_call: TRBJ1-2; d_call: .; clone_size: .; cdr3_nt: TGTGCCAGCAGCACGGGAGGAGGGTATGGCTACACCTTC; cdr3_aa: CASSTGGGYGYTF
v_call: TRBV5-1; j_call: TRBJ2-7; d_call: TRBD1; clone_size: .; cdr3_nt: TGCGCCAGCAGCGAGGACAGGCCTTCCTACGAGCAGTACTTC; cdr3_aa: CASSEDRPSYEQYF
v_call: TRBV24-1; j_call: TRBJ2-1; d_call: TRBD2; clone_size: .; cdr3_nt: TGTGCCACCCAGCGGGAGGGCTCCTACAATGAGCAGTTCTTC; cdr3_aa: CATQREGSYNEQFF
v_call: TRBV5-1; j_call: TRBJ2-2; d_call: TRBD2; clone_size: once; cdr3_nt: TGCGCCAGCAGCGCCCTACTAGCGGGAGCTACCGGGGAGCTGTTTTTT; cdr3_aa: CASSALLAGATGELFF
v_call: TRBV6-5; j_call: TRBJ1-1; d_call: .; clone_size: .; cdr3_nt: TGTGCCAGCAGTTACTTGGGGAGGAGCCCTGAAGCTTTCTTT; cdr3_aa: CASSYLGRSPEAFF
v_call: TRBV14; j_call: TRBJ1-1; d_call: TRBD1; clone_size: few; cdr3_nt: TGTGCCAGCAGCCTTCGGACAGGGTGGGCCACTGAAGCTTTCTTT; cdr3_aa: CASSLRTGWATEAFF
v_call: TRBV11-2; j_call: TRBJ2-6; d_call: .; clone_size: once; cdr3_nt: TGTGCCAGCAGCCGACTTAGCGGCTCTGGGGCCAACGTCCTGACTTTC; cdr3_aa: CASSRLSGSGANVLTF
v_call: TRBV27; j_call: TRBJ2-7; d_call: TRBD1; clone_size: .; cdr3_nt: TGTGCCAGCAGAGGACAGGGGTATACCTACGAGCAGTACTTC; cdr3_aa: CASRGQGYTYEQYF
v_call: TRBV11-1; j_call: TRBJ2-7; d_call: .; clone_size: .; cdr3_nt: TGTGCCAGCAGCTTAATCTTCGGAGGTAAATCCTACGAGCAGTACTTC; cdr3_aa: CASSLIFGGKSYEQYF
v_call: TRBV29-1; j_call: TRBJ1-2; d_call: .; clone_size: .; cdr3_nt: TGCAGCGTTGAATTCGCCAACCCCGGTGGCTACACCTTC; cdr3_aa: CSVEFANPGGYTF
v_call: TRBV24-1; j_call: TRBJ1-6; d_call: .; clone_size: once; cdr3_nt: TGTGCCACCAGTGATCTTGGACGGCCAGCGGTCTATAATTCACCCCTCCACTTT; cdr3_aa: CATSDLGRPAVYNSPLHF
v_call: TRBV5-6; j_call: TRBJ1-4; d_call: TRBD1; clone_size: .; cdr3_nt: TGTGCCAGCAGCTTGTCCGGACAGGGTCAGGAAAAACTGTTTTTT; cdr3_aa: CASSLSGQGQEKLFF
v_call: TRBV5-1; j_call: TRBJ2-2; d_call: .; clone_size: .; cdr3_nt: TGCGCCAGCAGCTTGTCTACGGTGCGCACCGGGGAGCTGTTTTTT; cdr3_aa: CASSLSTVRTGELFF
v_call: TRBV6-5; j_call: TRBJ2-1; d_call: .; clone_size: once; cdr3_nt: TGTGCCAGCAGCCGCAGGGAATCCTACAATGAGCAGTTCTTC; cdr3_aa: CASSRRESYNEQFF
v_call: TRBV5-6; j_call: TRBJ1-5; d_call: .; clone_size: .; cdr3_nt: TGTGCCAGCAGCTTGCGTGGTCAGGGGTTTTGGCAGCCCCAGCATTTT; cdr3_aa: CASSLRGQGFWQPQHF
v_call: TRBV18; j_call: TRBJ1-3; d_call: .; clone_size: .; cdr3_nt: TGTGCCAGCTCATCCGCGGCCCCCTACTCTGGAAACACCATATATTTT; cdr3_aa: CASSSAAPYSGNTIYF
v_call: TRBV9; j_call: TRBJ1-6; d_call: TRBD1; clone_size: once; cdr3_nt: TGTGCCAGCAGAGAGGACAGGTCCAATAATTCACCCCTCCACTTT; cdr3_aa: CASREDRSNNSPLHF
v_call: TRBV9; j_call: TRBJ2-1; d_call: .; clone_size: .; cdr3_nt: TGTGCCAGCAGCGTAGATGACAGAAGATACAATGAGCAGTTCTTC; cdr3_aa: CASSVDDRRYNEQFF
v_call: TRBV10-3; j_call: TRBJ1-5; d_call: TRBD1; clone_size: .; cdr3_nt: TGTGCCATCAGGGGACAGGGAAGCAATCAGCCCCAGCATTTT; cdr3_aa: CAIRGQGSNQPQHF
v_call: TRBV9; j_call: TRBJ2-2; d_call: .; clone_size: .; cdr3_nt: TGTGCCAGCAGCGGGACAACACGGAGCACCGGGGAGCTGTTTTTT; cdr3_aa: CASSGTTRSTGELFF
v_call: TRBV7-9; j_call: TRBJ1-5; d_call: TRBD1; clone_size: .; cdr3_nt: TGTGCCAGCAGCCTGACAGGGGAGGCTCAGCCCCAGCATTTT; cdr3_aa: CASSLTGEAQPQHF
v_call: TRBV24-1; j_call: TRBJ1-5; d_call: TRBD1; clone_size: once; cdr3_nt: TGTGCCACCAGTGAGACAGGGGGGGTCGGCAATCAGCCCCAGCATTTT; cdr3_aa: CATSETGGVGNQPQHF
v_call: TRBV4-3; j_call: TRBJ2-3; d_call: .; clone_size: .; cdr3_nt: TGCGCCAGCAGCCAAGAGCCCCCGGGTACCACTAGCACAGATACGCAGTATTTT; cdr3_aa: CASSQEPPGTTSTDTQYF
v_call: TRBV5-1; j_call: TRBJ1-1; d_call: .; clone_size: .; cdr3_nt: TGCGCCAGCAGCTTGGTGGGCGCGAACACTGAAGCTTTCTTT; cdr3_aa: CASSLVGANTEAFF
v_call: TRBV7-7; j_call: TRBJ1-1; d_call: .; clone_size: once; cdr3_nt: TGTGCCAGCAGCTTAGACTCGAACACTGAAGCTTTCTTT; cdr3_aa: CASSLDSNTEAFF
v_call: TRBV19; j_call: TRBJ2-3; d_call: .; clone_size: .; cdr3_nt: TGTGCCAGTTGGGACTTTACAGATACGCAGTATTTT; cdr3_aa: CASWDFTDTQYF
v_call: TRBV3-1/TRBV3-2; j_call: TRBJ2-1; d_call: TRBD2; clone_size: .; cdr3_nt: TGTGCCAGCAGCCAAAGAGCTCGGCGGGAGGCTGAGCAGTTCTTC; cdr3_aa: CASSQRARREAEQFF